Listed below are T cell receptor beta chains from one sample, sequenced in a study of blood T cells in healthy people across ages. Each CDR3 protein gets one entry after TCRdb re-called the 5' RACE reads with MiXCR. The table lists around 1,500,000 distinct CDR3 sequences, approximately 30% of them singletons. The sample was blood. These receptors all come from a woman aged 25 to 45 in good health. Each CDR3 is given with its conserved first and last residue. The order of the fields is CDR3 protein, D gene, J gene, V gene. A D gene is named only where the DNA matches it firmly.

cdr3_aa: CASKYMRGVTDTQYF; d_call: NA; j_call: TRBJ2-3; v_call: TRBV4-3
cdr3_aa: CSAGGGTSYEQYF; d_call: NA; j_call: TRBJ2-7; v_call: TRBV29-1
cdr3_aa: CASSLARENIHYF; d_call: NA; j_call: TRBJ2-4; v_call: TRBV5-5
cdr3_aa: CASSLARTGGANEQYF; d_call: TRBD1; j_call: TRBJ2-7; v_call: TRBV7-2
cdr3_aa: CASTGGTSTDTQYF; d_call: NA; j_call: TRBJ2-3; v_call: TRBV5-1
cdr3_aa: CASSSEHNQPQHF; d_call: NA; j_call: TRBJ1-5; v_call: TRBV2
cdr3_aa: CASSRPDYRSYEQYF; d_call: NA; j_call: TRBJ2-7; v_call: TRBV7-2
cdr3_aa: CSAEGTSQETQYF; d_call: NA; j_call: TRBJ2-5; v_call: TRBV29-1
cdr3_aa: CASGGNSNQPQHF; d_call: NA; j_call: TRBJ1-5; v_call: TRBV5-1
cdr3_aa: CASSRRTSQETQYF; d_call: TRBD2; j_call: TRBJ2-5; v_call: TRBV5-5
cdr3_aa: CASSPPQGTENDEQYF; d_call: NA; j_call: TRBJ2-7; v_call: TRBV18
cdr3_aa: CASSFEGQGDELFF; d_call: TRBD1; j_call: TRBJ2-1; v_call: TRBV5-1
cdr3_aa: CASTAGDEQYF; d_call: TRBD2; j_call: TRBJ2-7; v_call: TRBV25-1
cdr3_aa: CASSQGDGLDTEAFF; d_call: NA; j_call: TRBJ1-1; v_call: TRBV4-1
cdr3_aa: CSASPWGDNEQFF; d_call: NA; j_call: TRBJ2-1; v_call: TRBV20-1
cdr3_aa: CASSPPWTGDGYTF; d_call: TRBD1; j_call: TRBJ1-2; v_call: TRBV2
cdr3_aa: CASSTGQPLAKNIQYF; d_call: TRBD1; j_call: TRBJ2-4; v_call: TRBV7-2
cdr3_aa: CASSGGSNEQFF; d_call: NA; j_call: TRBJ2-1; v_call: TRBV5-6
cdr3_aa: CASSLGGEALDIQYF; d_call: NA; j_call: TRBJ2-4; v_call: TRBV11-1
cdr3_aa: CASSKQGVSYNEQFF; d_call: TRBD1; j_call: TRBJ2-1; v_call: TRBV5-1
cdr3_aa: CSVLAGANQETQYF; d_call: TRBD2; j_call: TRBJ2-5; v_call: TRBV29-1
cdr3_aa: CASSLESGGLGETQYF; d_call: TRBD2; j_call: TRBJ2-5; v_call: TRBV7-2
cdr3_aa: CASSIGQGDEQYF; d_call: TRBD1; j_call: TRBJ2-7; v_call: TRBV5-5
cdr3_aa: CASSQGVGAGNEQFF; d_call: NA; j_call: TRBJ2-1; v_call: TRBV4-1
cdr3_aa: CASSRTSGPQETQYF; d_call: TRBD2; j_call: TRBJ2-5; v_call: TRBV5-1
cdr3_aa: CAGKSGYPLNEQFF; d_call: NA; j_call: TRBJ2-1; v_call: TRBV15
cdr3_aa: CASSPSSGGAGNQPQHF; d_call: NA; j_call: TRBJ1-5; v_call: TRBV18
cdr3_aa: CASSQLAASYEQYF; d_call: NA; j_call: TRBJ2-7; v_call: TRBV4-2
cdr3_aa: CASSQTSGRSGEQFF; d_call: TRBD2; j_call: TRBJ2-1; v_call: TRBV5-1
cdr3_aa: CASSYREERYNEQFF; d_call: TRBD2; j_call: TRBJ2-1; v_call: TRBV6-5
cdr3_aa: CASSQGKETQFF; d_call: NA; j_call: TRBJ2-1; v_call: TRBV3-1
cdr3_aa: CSARDADSSSCNEQFF; d_call: NA; j_call: TRBJ2-1; v_call: TRBV20-1
cdr3_aa: CSASDYRSTDTQYF; d_call: NA; j_call: TRBJ2-3; v_call: TRBV20-1
cdr3_aa: CASLLGGGTYYNEQFF; d_call: NA; j_call: TRBJ2-1; v_call: TRBV6-6
cdr3_aa: CASSPDRGGPYEQYF; d_call: TRBD1; j_call: TRBJ2-7; v_call: TRBV27
cdr3_aa: CSVAPSETQYF; d_call: NA; j_call: TRBJ2-5; v_call: TRBV29-1
cdr3_aa: CSVEEGSRVPGYTF; d_call: NA; j_call: TRBJ1-2; v_call: TRBV29-1
cdr3_aa: CASSLPGEFGYTF; d_call: NA; j_call: TRBJ1-2; v_call: TRBV7-6
cdr3_aa: CASSLGHLWNEQFF; d_call: NA; j_call: TRBJ2-1; v_call: TRBV12-3/TRBV12-4
cdr3_aa: CASSVLGGGLSTDTQYF; d_call: TRBD2; j_call: TRBJ2-3; v_call: TRBV9
cdr3_aa: CSALGLAGSYEQYF; d_call: TRBD2; j_call: TRBJ2-7; v_call: TRBV20-1
cdr3_aa: CSAAGLAGVLIETQYF; d_call: TRBD2; j_call: TRBJ2-5; v_call: TRBV20-1
cdr3_aa: CASSTRLAGGTDTQYF; d_call: TRBD2; j_call: TRBJ2-3; v_call: TRBV12-3/TRBV12-4
cdr3_aa: CASTPAAQETQYF; d_call: NA; j_call: TRBJ2-5; v_call: TRBV7-9
cdr3_aa: CAIGSGQGTDTQYF; d_call: TRBD1; j_call: TRBJ2-3; v_call: TRBV10-3
cdr3_aa: CSARGLAGAKGTNEQYF; d_call: TRBD2; j_call: TRBJ2-5; v_call: TRBV29-1
cdr3_aa: CASSSPTVSSGRAYEQYF; d_call: TRBD2; j_call: TRBJ2-7; v_call: TRBV13
cdr3_aa: CTSSLMTSGRSADTQYF; d_call: TRBD2; j_call: TRBJ2-3; v_call: TRBV7-9
cdr3_aa: CASSKVQETYEQYF; d_call: NA; j_call: TRBJ2-7; v_call: TRBV21-1
cdr3_aa: CASGLREAEKLFF; d_call: NA; j_call: TRBJ1-4; v_call: TRBV6-2/TRBV6-3
cdr3_aa: CASSRAGGANVLTF; d_call: NA; j_call: TRBJ2-6; v_call: TRBV5-1
cdr3_aa: CASSLDSGNGQFF; d_call: NA; j_call: TRBJ2-1; v_call: TRBV5-6